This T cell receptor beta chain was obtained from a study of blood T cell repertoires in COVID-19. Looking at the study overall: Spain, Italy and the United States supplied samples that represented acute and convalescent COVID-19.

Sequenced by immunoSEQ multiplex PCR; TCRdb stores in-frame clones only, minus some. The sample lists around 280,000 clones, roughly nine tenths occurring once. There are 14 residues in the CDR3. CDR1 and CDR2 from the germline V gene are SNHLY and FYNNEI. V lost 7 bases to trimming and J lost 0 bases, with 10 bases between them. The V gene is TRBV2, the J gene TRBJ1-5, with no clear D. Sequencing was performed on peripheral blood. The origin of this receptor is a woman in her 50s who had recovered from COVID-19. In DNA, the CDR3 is TGTGCCAGCAAGGGAGATTATAGCAATCAGCCCCAGCATTTT. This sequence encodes CASKGDYSNQPQHF.